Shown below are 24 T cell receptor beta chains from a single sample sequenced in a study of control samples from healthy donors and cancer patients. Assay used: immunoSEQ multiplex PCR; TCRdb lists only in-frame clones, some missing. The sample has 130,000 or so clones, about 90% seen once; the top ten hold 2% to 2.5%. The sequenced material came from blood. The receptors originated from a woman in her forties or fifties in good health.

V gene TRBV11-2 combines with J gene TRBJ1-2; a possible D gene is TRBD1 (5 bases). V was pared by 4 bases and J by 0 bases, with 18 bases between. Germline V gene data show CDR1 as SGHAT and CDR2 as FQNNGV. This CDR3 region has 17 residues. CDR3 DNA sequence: TGTGCCAGCAGCTCAATGTGGCAGGGCGACACTAACTATGGCTACACCTTC. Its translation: CASSSMWQGDTNYGYTF.

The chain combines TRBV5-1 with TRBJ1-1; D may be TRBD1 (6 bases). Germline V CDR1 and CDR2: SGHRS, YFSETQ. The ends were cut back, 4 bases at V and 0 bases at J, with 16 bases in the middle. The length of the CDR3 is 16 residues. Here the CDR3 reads CASSPQGPLMNTEAFF. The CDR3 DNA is TGCGCCAGCAGCCCACAGGGACCGCTCATGAACACTGAAGCTTTCTTT.

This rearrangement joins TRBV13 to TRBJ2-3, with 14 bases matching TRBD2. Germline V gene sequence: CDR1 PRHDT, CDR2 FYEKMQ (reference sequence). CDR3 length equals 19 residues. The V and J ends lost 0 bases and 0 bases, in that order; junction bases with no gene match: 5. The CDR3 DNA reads TGTGCCAGCAGCTTAGGAGGACTAGCGGGAGGACATAGCACAGATACGCAGTATTTT. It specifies CASSLGGLAGGHSTDTQYF.

The CDR3 DNA sequence: TGTGCCAGCACCTGGACAGCAGACTATGAAAAACTGTTTTTT. This codes for CASTWTADYEKLFF. V gene TRBV5-8 combines with J gene TRBJ1-4, with D tentatively TRBD1 (6 bases). The V end was cut by 6 bases, the J end by 6 bases, with 15 bases between. CDR1 is SGHTS and CDR2 is YDEGEE in the germline V gene. There are 14 residues in the CDR3.

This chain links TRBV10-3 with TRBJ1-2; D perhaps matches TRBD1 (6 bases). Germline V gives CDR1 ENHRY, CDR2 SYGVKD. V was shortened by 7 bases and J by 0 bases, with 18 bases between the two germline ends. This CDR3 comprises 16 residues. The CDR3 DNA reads TGTGCCATCATGGATGATTTCGGGGGCTCTAACTATGGCTACACCTTC. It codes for CAIMDDFGGSNYGYTF.

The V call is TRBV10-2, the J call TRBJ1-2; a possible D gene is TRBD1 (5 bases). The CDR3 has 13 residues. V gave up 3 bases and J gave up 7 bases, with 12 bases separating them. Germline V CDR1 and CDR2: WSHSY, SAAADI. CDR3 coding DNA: TGCGCCAGCAGTGATTACGGGGGAGGTGGCTACACCTTC. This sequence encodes CASSDYGGGGYTF.

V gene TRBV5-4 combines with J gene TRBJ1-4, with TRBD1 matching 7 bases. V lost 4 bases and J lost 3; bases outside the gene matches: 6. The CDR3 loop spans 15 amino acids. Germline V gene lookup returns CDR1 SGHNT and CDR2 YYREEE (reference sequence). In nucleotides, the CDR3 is TGTGCCAGCAGCCAGGGGGGGGGAGCTAATGAAAAACTGTTTTTT. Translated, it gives CASSQGGGANEKLFF.

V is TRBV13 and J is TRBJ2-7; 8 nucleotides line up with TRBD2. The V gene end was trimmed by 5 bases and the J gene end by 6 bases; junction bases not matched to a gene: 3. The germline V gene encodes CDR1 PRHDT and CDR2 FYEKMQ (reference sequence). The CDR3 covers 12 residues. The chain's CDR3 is CASSKTSAEQYF. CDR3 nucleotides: TGTGCCAGCAGCAAGACTAGCGCCGAGCAGTACTTC.

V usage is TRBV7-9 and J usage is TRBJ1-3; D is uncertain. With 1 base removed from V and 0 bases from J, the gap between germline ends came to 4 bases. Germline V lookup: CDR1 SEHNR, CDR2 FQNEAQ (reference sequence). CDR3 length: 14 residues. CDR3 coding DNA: TGTGCCAGCAGCTTAGACACCTCTGGAAACACCATATATTTT. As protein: CASSLDTSGNTIYF. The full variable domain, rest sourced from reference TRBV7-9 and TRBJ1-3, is DTGVSQNPRHKITKRGQNVTFRCDPISEHNRLYWYRQTLGQGPEFLTYFQNEAQLEKSRLLSDRFSAERPKGSFSTLEIQRTEQGDSAMYLCASSLDTSGNTIYFGEGSWLTVV.

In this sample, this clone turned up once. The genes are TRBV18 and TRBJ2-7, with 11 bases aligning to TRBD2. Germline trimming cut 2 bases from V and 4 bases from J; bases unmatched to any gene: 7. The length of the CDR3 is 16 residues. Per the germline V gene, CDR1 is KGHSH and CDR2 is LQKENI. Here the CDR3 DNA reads TGTGCCAGCTCACCAGTGGTTAGCGGGGGGGCGTACGAGCAGTACTTC. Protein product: CASSPVVSGGAYEQYF.

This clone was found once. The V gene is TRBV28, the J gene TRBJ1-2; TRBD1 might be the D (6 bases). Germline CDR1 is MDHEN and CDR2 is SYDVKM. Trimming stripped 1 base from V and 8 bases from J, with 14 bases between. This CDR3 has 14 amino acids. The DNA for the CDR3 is TGTGCCAGCAGTTTATCTGCGACAGGAGGCGGCTACACCTTC. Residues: CASSLSATGGGYTF.

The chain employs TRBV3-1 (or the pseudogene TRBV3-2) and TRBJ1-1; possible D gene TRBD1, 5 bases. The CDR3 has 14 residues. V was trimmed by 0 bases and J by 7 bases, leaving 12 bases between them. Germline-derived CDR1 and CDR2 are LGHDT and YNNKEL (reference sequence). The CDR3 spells CASSQDRGQSEAFF. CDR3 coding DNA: TGTGCCAGCAGCCAAGATAGGGGTCAGAGTGAAGCTTTCTTT.

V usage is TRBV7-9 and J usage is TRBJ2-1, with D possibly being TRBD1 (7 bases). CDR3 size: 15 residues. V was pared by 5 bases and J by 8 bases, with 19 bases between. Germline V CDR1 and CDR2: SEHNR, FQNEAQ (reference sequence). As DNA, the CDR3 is TGTGCCAGCAGCCCCAAGGAGTTCAGGGGGGATGAGCAGTTCTTC. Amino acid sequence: CASSPKEFRGDEQFF.

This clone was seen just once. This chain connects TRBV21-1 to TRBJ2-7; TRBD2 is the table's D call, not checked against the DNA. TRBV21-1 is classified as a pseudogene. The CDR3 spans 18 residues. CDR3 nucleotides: TGTGCCAGCATCTCACTAGGGGCTAGCGGGAGGGCCATTTACGAGCAGTACTTC. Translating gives CASISLGASGRAIYEQYF.

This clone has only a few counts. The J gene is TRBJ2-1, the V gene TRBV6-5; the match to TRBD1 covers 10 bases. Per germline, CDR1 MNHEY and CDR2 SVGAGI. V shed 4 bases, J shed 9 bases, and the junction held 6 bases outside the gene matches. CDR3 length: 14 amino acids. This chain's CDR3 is CASSFTGTGVEQFF. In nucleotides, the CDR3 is TGTGCCAGCAGTTTCACCGGGACAGGGGTTGAGCAGTTCTTC.

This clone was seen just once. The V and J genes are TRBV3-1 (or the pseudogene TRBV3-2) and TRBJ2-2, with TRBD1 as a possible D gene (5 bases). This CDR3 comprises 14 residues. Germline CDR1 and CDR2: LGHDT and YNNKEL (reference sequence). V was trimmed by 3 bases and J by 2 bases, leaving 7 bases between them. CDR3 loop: CASSQGPNTGELFF. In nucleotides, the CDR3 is TGTGCCAGCAGCCAGGGGCCAAACACCGGGGAGCTGTTTTTT.

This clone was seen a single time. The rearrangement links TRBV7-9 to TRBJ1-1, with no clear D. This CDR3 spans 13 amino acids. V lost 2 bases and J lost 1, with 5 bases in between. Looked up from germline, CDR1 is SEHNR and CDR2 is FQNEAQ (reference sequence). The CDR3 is CASSLLANTEAFF. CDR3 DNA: TGTGCCAGCAGCTTACTGGCGAACACTGAAGCTTTCTTT.

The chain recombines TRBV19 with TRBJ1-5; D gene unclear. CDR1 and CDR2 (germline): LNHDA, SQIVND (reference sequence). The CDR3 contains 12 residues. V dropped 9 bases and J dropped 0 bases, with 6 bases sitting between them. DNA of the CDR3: TGTGCCAGCGGCAATAGCAATCAGCCCCAGCATTTT. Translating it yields CASGNSNQPQHF.

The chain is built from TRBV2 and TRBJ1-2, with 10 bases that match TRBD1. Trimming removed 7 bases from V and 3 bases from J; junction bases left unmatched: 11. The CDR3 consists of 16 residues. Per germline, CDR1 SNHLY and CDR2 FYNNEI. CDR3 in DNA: TGTGCCAGCACCGGGACAGGGGATAAGACCGACTATGGCTACACCTTC. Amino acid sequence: CASTGTGDKTDYGYTF.

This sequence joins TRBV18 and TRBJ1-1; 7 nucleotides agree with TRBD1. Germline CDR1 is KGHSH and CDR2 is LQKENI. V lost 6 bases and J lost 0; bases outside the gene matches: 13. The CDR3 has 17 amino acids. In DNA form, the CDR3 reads TGTGCCAGCTCTCCTAGACAGGGTGACCTTATGAACACTGAAGCTTTCTTT. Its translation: CASSPRQGDLMNTEAFF.

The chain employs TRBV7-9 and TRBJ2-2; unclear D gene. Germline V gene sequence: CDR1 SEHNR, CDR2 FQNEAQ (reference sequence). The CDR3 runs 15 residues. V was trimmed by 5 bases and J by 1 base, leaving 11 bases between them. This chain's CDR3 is CASSASPRNTGELFF. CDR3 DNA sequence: TGTGCCAGCAGCGCCAGCCCCCGGAACACCGGGGAGCTGTTTTTT.

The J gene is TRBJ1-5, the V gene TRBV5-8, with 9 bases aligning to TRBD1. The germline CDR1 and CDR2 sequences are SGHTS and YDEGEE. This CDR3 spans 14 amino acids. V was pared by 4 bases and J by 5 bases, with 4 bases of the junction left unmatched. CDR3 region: CASSTGQGYQPQHF. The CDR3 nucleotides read TGTGCCAGCAGCACGGGACAGGGTTATCAGCCCCAGCATTTT.

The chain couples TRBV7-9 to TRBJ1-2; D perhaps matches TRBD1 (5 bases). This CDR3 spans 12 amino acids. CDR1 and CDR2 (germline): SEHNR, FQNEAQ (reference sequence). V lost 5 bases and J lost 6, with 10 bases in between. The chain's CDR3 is CASSLGGNGYTF. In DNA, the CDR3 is TGTGCCAGCAGCCTCGGGGGGAATGGCTACACCTTC.

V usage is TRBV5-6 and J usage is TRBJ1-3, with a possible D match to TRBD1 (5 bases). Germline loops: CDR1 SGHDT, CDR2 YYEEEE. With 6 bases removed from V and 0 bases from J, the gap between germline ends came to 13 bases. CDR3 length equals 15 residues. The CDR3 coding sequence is TGTGCCAGCATGAGGGGCACCACCTCTGGAAACACCATATATTTT. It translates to CASMRGTTSGNTIYF.